This T cell receptor (beta chain) emerged from a study of monozygotic twins with inflammatory bowel disease. The blood volume drawn from each donor was around 2.6 ml. Whole blood supplied total RNA, and T cells were not sorted. About this clonotype itself: No antigen is known for it.

This CDR3 comprises 16 residues. The germline V gene encodes CDR1 SEHNR and CDR2 FQNEAQ (reference sequence). Findings and caveats of the study: Especially where disease activity was present, IBD patients had fewer clonotypes in common with others than healthy twins did.

UMIs containing a 6-nucleotide sample barcode were added via template switching. TCRdb reanalyzed the 5' RACE reads, giving one entry per CDR3 protein sequence and no DNA. The sample totals fewer than 450,000 distinct CDR3 sequences. Material: blood. The TCR sequence derives from a human donor with ulcerative colitis or Crohn's disease, or a healthy co-twin of an affected twin (not recorded which). This chain connects TRBV7-9 to TRBJ2-1. This CDR3 reads CASTLSAGGTYNEQFF.